This TCR beta chain is from a study of shared clonotypes between healthy human individuals. Study results and limitations: The generation probabilities recorded for non-shared clonotypes fell below those of clonotypes shared by all four donors. Among donors, sharing of clonotypes was expected to be affected by sequencing depth.

The V end was cut by 6 bases, the J end by 2 bases, with 12 bases between. The CDR3 loop spans 14 amino acids. Germline assignment: CDR1 SGHTA and CDR2 FQGNSA. Remarks on this clone: Antigen: not known.

The study enrolled healthy HIV-negative adults without recent acute infections or vaccinations as donors. Nashville, Tennessee was home to all donors, who were Caucasian adults. Sequenced by immunoSEQ multiplex PCR; TCRdb stores in-frame clones only, minus some. The repertoire holds about 1,500,000 clones, with roughly 96% as singletons. The receptor's source is a man aged 30 to 39 in good health. The genes are TRBV7-2 and TRBJ2-3; D is possibly TRBD1 (6 bases). Material: naive CD4+ T cells sorted from blood. Subset given: CD45RA+ positively selected. This chain's CDR3 is CASRPQGYTDTQYF. CDR3 DNA: TGTGCCAGCAGACCTCAGGGGTACACAGATACGCAGTATTTT.